These 7 T cell receptor beta chains were sequenced from one sample in a study of beta chain features in type 1 diabetes. Isolated RNA was reverse transcribed in full, so expressed TCRB transcripts were sequenced. Method: immunoSEQ multiplex PCR; TCRdb's copy keeps in-frame clones and lacks some. The sample lists some 150,000 clones; about 51% were seen once. Source material: Tregs from blood. Receptors originate from a man aged 18 to 29 in good health.

The rearrangement links TRBV10-3 to TRBJ2-5, with 13 nucleotides matching TRBD2. Germline lookup yields CDR1 ENHRY and CDR2 SYGVKD. There are 18 residues in the CDR3. The J segment lost 4 bases and the V segment lost 0 bases, leaving 8 bases of the junction unmatched. Here the CDR3 DNA reads TGTGCCATCAGTGAGTCGTGGACTAGCGGGAGTGGTCTAGAGACCCAGTACTTC. It specifies CAISESWTSGSGLETQYF.

The CDR3 here is CASSPRGPGELFF. The CDR3 bases are TGTGCCAGCAGCCCTCGAGGGCCCGGGGAGCTGTTTTTT. The rearrangement joins TRBV7-3 to TRBJ2-2; D perhaps matches TRBD2 (5 bases). V lost 5 bases to trimming and J lost 6 bases, with 10 bases between them. This CDR3 comprises 13 residues. Germline V gene sequence: CDR1 SGHTA, CDR2 FQGTGA.

The chain has TRBV5-1 and TRBJ2-1; 13 bases map to TRBD2. CDR1 SGHRS and CDR2 YFSETQ come from the germline V gene. Trimming at V came to 5 bases and at J to 6 bases, leaving 23 bases not matched to a gene. The CDR3 has 21 residues. CDR3 loop: CASRSSRGDTSGRDVGNEQFF. CDR3 DNA: TGCGCCAGCAGAAGTTCCAGGGGGGATACTAGCGGGAGGGATGTTGGCAATGAGCAGTTCTTC.

This clone was seen a single time. The V and J genes are TRBV6-6 and TRBJ2-4; D uncertain. This CDR3 region has 10 residues. Germline CDR1 reads MNHNY; CDR2 reads SVGAGI (reference sequence). The V end was cut by 6 bases, the J end by 8 bases, with 5 bases between. The CDR3 protein is CASRAYIQYF. CDR3 nucleotide sequence: TGTGCCAGCAGAGCTTACATTCAGTACTTC.

The chain links TRBV6-1 to TRBJ1-1, with a tentative D call TRBD1 (6 bases). This CDR3 is built from 14 residues. Trimming stripped 5 bases from V and 0 bases from J, with 10 bases between. Germline values: CDR1 MNHNS, CDR2 SASEGT. This CDR3 is CASSRTAMNTEAFF. The CDR3 DNA is TGTGCCAGCAGTCGGACAGCCATGAACACTGAAGCTTTCTTT.

This clone came up a few times. This chain joins TRBV4-3 and TRBJ1-1, with D maybe TRBD1 (5 bases). V was cut by 2 bases and J by 2 bases, with 9 bases left in between. This CDR3 comprises 14 residues. CDR1 and CDR2 from the germline V gene are LGHNA and YSLEER. CDR3 bases: TGCGCCAGCAGCCAATACAGGAAAAACACTGAAGCTTTCTTT. Protein: CASSQYRKNTEAFF.

The chain recombines TRBV19 with TRBJ2-7, with TRBD2 as a possible D gene (5 bases). This CDR3 has 14 residues. Looked up from germline, CDR1 is LNHDA and CDR2 is SQIVND (reference sequence). Trimming removed 6 bases at V and 5 bases at J, with 17 bases between. In DNA form, the CDR3 reads TGTGCCAGTAGGTCCAACGGGGTAGGCGACGAGCAGTACTTC. As protein: CASRSNGVGDEQYF.